Below, one T cell receptor (beta chain) is given with its context. Its antigen is still unknown. No base quality information exists; no much larger clone differs at one position. The immunoSEQ Assay, a bias-controlled multiplex PCR, was used to amplify TCRbeta CDR3 regions from genomic DNA. In the original analysis: Nucleated cell counts per sample were estimated from amplification of reference gene primers within the assay. Sequence reads were collapsed and filtered to measure the absolute abundance of every unique TCRbeta CDR3 rearrangement. Productive Simpson clonality was computed per sample as the square root of Simpson's diversity index over productive rearrangements. What TCRdb holds here is the immuneACCESS table cut down to in-frame rearrangements. Part of the clones is not present; checked against another copy, under half of the missing clones reflect an unresolved V gene, and the others are unexplained. V, J and clone size are those of that table, while D and trimming were read from the DNA. In all, the sample holds around 100,000 clones, and approximately 89% of those were seen once. 2.1% of the sample is held by the ten biggest clonotypes.

Each collaborating institution followed its own protocols to collect whole blood in K2EDTA tubes. For TCRbeta analysis, collaborators shipped samples in one of three forms: frozen whole blood, isolated PBMCs, or DNA extracted from either of those sample types. This sample is drawn from a study of blood T cell repertoires in COVID-19 (dated by TCRdb to 2018 to 2021). Study-wide context: Samples covering the acute and convalescent phases of COVID-19 were provided by collaborators in the United States, Italy and Spain. The repertoires were released in a freely available public database meant as a resource for research on the immune response to SARS-CoV-2. The dataset comprised deeply sampled blood TCRbeta repertoires from subjects exposed to, actively infected with, or recovered from COVID-19. The material from the prospective study consisted of cDNA or gDNA derived from T cells, B-cell-depleted T cells, or PBMCs. Sample metadata almost always included a de-identified subject ID, COVID-19 status, age in years and sex. Where available, HLA class I and class II types were taken from metadata supplied by the sample provider and were not determined by assay-based typing. Samples came from the ongoing ImmuneRACE study (first 160 participants) plus 1,254 subjects from 6 global collaborators. Overall study outcomes, separate from this receptor: Clinical and demographic metadata were provided uncurated, with the amount varying by source and participant.

The germline V gene provides CDR1 SGDLS and CDR2 YYNGEE. V gives up 0 bases and J gives up 3 bases, and the segment between their germline ends measures 7 bases. The CDR3, from cysteine to phenylalanine, totals 13 residues. The DNA shown is the 39-base CDR3, in frame from base 1. The sample comprised peripheral blood. This sequence uses TRBV9 and TRBJ2-7; the D gene cannot be resolved reliably. This receptor was taken from a man over 45 with active COVID-19. For the CDR3, the sequence is CASSVGNGYEQYF. The sequenced DNA: TGTGCCAGCAGCGTAGGAAACGGCTACGAGCAGTACTTC.